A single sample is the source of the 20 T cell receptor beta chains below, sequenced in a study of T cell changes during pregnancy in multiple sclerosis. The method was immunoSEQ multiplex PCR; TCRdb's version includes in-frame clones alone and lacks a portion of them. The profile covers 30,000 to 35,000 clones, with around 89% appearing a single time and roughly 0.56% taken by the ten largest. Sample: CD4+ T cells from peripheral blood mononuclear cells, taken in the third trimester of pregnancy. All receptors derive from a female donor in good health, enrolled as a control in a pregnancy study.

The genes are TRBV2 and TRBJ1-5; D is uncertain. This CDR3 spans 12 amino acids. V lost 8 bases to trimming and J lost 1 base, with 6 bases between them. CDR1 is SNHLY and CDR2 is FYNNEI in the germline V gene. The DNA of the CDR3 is TGTGCCAGCCGTCTAAGCAATCAGCCCCAGCATTTT. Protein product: CASRLSNQPQHF.

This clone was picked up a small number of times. The CDR3 DNA sequence: TGTGCCAGCAGCCAATTTTCAGAAGCTTTCTTT. Its translation is CASSQFSEAFF. The genes are TRBV16 and TRBJ1-1; D remains ambiguous. The germline V and J ends were trimmed by 1 base and 8 bases, with 5 bases remaining between them. This CDR3 is built from 11 residues. Germline CDR1 is KGHSY and CDR2 is FQNENV.

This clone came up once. The CDR3 region is CASRSGQGGTEAFF. The CDR3 DNA is TGTGCCAGTAGGTCGGGACAGGGGGGGACTGAAGCTTTCTTT. V and J are TRBV19 and TRBJ1-1; 11 nucleotides align to TRBD1. Germline lookup yields CDR1 LNHDA and CDR2 SQIVND (reference sequence). There are 14 residues in the CDR3. The V gene end was trimmed by 6 bases and the J gene end by 5 bases; junction bases not matched to a gene: 5.

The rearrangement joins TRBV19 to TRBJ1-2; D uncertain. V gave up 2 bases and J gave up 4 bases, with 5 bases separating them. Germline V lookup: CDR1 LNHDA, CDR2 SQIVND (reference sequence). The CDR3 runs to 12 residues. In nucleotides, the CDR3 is TGTGCCAGTAGTATATCGGTCTATGGCTACACCTTC. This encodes CASSISVYGYTF. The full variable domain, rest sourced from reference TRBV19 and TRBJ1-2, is DGGITQSPKYLFRKEGQNVTLSCEQNLNHDAMYWYRQDPGQGLRLIYYSQIVNDFQKGDIAEGYSVSREKKESFPLTVTSAQKNPTAFYLCASSISVYGYTFGSGTRLTVV.

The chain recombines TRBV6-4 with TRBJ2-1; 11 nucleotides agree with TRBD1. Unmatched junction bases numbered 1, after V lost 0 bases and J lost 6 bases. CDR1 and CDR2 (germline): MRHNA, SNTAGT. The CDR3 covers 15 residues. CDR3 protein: CASSDSGTGGNEQFF. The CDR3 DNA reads TGTGCCAGCAGTGACTCCGGGACAGGGGGCAATGAGCAGTTCTTC.

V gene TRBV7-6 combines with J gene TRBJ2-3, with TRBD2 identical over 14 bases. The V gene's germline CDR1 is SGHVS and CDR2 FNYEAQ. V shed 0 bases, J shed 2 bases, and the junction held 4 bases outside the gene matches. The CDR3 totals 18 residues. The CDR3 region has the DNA TGTGCCAGCAGCTTAGCGCGGGGACTAGCGGGAGCCACAGATACGCAGTATTTT. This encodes CASSLARGLAGATDTQYF.

The CDR3 sequence is CASSLVGGEDSQYF. CDR3 sequence (DNA): TGCGCCAGCAGCTTGGTCGGGGGAGAAGATAGCCAGTACTTC. The chain is built from TRBV5-1 and TRBJ2-5; tentatively, D is TRBD2 (6 bases). The germline V gene has CDR1 SGHRS and CDR2 YFSETQ. The germline V and J ends were trimmed by 0 bases and 10 bases, with 16 bases remaining between them. This CDR3 has 14 residues.

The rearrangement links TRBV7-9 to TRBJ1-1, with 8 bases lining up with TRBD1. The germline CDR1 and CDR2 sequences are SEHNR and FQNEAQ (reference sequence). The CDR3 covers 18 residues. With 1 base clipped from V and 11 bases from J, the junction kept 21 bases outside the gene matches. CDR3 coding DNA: TGTGCCAGCAGCTTAGGGCGGGGACAGGCCAGAAAAGCTTTCCTGGCTTTCTTT. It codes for CASSLGRGQARKAFLAFF.

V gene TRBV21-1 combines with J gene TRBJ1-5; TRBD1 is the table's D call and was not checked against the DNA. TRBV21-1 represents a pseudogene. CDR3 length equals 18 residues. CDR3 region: CASSKADIRQGDNQPQHF. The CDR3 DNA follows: TGTGCCAGCAGCAAAGCGGACATCCGTCAGGGTGACAATCAGCCCCAGCATTTT.

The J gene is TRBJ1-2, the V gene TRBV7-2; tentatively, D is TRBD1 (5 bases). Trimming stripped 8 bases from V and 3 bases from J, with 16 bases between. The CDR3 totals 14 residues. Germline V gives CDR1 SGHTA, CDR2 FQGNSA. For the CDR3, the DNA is TGTGCCAGCCGAGTGGGGGGATGGGACTATGGCTACACCTTC. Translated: CASRVGGWDYGYTF. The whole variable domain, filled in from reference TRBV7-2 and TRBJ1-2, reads GAGVSQSPSNKVTEKGKDVELRCDPISGHTALYWYRQSLGQGLEFLIYFQGNSAPDKSGLPSDRFSAERTGGSVSTLTIQRTQQEDSAVYLCASRVGGWDYGYTFGSGTRLTVV.

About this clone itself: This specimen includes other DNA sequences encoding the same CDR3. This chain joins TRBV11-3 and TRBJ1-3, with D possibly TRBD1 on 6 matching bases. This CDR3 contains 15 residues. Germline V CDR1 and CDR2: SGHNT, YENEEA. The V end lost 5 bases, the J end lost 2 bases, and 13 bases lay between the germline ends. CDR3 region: CASSPGQGPGNTIYF. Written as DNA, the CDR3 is TGTGCCAGCAGCCCGGGACAAGGCCCTGGAAACACCATATATTTT.

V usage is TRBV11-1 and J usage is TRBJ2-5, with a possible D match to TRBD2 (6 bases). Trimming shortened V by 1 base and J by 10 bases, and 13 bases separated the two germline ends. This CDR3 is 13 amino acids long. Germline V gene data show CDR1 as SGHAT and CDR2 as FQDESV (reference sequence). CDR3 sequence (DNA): TGTGCCAGCAGCTTAGGGTCTGCGGGGAACCAGTACTTC. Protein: CASSLGSAGNQYF.

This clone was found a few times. CDR3: CASSGKPWGGTDTQYF. The CDR3 bases are TGTGCCAGCAGCGGCAAGCCTTGGGGCGGCACAGATACGCAGTATTTT. The chain links TRBV5-4 to TRBJ2-3; a weak D match, TRBD1 (5 bases). The germline gives CDR1 SGHNT, CDR2 YYREEE (reference sequence). This CDR3 is built from 16 residues. V lost 4 bases and J lost 1, with 16 bases in between.

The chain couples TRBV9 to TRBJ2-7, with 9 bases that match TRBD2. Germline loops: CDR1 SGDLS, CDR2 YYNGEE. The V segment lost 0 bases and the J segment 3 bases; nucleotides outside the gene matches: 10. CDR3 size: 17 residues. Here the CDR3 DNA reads TGTGCCAGCAGCGTAGGGGGCTCAGCGGGAGGCGTCTACGAGCAGTACTTC. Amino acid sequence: CASSVGGSAGGVYEQYF.

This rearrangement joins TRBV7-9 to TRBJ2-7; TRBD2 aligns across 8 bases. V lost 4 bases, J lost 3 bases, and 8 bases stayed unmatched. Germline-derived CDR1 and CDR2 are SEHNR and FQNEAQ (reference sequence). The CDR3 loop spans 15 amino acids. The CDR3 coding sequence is TGTGCCAGCAGCTCCATCGGGGGGGCTATCTACGAGCAGTACTTC. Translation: CASSSIGGAIYEQYF.

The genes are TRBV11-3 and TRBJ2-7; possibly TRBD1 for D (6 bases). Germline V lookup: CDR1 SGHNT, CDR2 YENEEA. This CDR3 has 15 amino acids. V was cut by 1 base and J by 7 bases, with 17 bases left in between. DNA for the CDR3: TGTGCCAGCAGCTTAGGAGACAGAGGGGGTAGTGAGCAGTACTTC. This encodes CASSLGDRGGSEQYF.

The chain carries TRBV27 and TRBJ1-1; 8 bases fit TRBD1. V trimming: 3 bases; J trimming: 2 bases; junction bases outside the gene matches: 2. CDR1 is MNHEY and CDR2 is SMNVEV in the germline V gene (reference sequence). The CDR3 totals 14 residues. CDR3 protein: CASSFSGGNTEAFF. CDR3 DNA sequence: TGTGCCAGCAGTTTTTCAGGGGGCAACACTGAAGCTTTCTTT.

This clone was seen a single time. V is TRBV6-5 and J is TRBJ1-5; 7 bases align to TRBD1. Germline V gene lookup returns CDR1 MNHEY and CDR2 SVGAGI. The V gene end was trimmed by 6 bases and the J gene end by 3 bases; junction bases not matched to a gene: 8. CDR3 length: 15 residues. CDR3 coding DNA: TGTGCCAGCAGGCCAGGGGGAGAGGACAATCAGCCCCAGCATTTT. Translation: CASRPGGEDNQPQHF.

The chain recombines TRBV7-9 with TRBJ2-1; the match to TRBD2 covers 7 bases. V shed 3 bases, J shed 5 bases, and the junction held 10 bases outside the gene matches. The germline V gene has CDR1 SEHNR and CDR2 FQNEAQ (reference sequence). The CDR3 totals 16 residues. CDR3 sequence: CASSLGRGLTNNEQFF. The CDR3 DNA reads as TGTGCCAGCAGCTTGGGGAGGGGACTTACTAACAATGAGCAGTTCTTC.

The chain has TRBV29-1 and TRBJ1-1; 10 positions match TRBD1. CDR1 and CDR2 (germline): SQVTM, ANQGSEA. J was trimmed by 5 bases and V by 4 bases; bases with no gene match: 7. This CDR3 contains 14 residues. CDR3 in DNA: TGCAGCGTTGCGCCTGGGACAGGGGCAACTGAAGCTTTCTTT. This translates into CSVAPGTGATEAFF.